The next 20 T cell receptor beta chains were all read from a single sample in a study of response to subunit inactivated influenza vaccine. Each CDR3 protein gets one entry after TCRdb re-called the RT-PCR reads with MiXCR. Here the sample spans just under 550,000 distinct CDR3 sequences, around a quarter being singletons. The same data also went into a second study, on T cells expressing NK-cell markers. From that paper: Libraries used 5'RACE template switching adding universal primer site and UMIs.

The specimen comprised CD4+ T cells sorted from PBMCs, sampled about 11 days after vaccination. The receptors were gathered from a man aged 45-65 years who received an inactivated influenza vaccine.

CDR3 sequence: CAISEGQGVPNEQFF. The CDR3 coding sequence is TGTGCCATCAGTGAAGGGCAGGGGGTTCCCAATGAGCAGTTCTTC. The chain is built from TRBV10-3 and TRBJ2-1, with 7 bases matching TRBD1. This CDR3 is 15 amino acids long. The germline V gene encodes CDR1 ENHRY and CDR2 SYGVKD. J lost 6 bases, V lost 3 bases, and 8 bases had no gene match.

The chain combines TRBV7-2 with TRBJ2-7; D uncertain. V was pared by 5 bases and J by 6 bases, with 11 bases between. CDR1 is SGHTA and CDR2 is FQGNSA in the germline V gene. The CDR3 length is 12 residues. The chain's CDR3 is CASSRSRSEQYF. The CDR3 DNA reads TGTGCCAGCAGCCGTTCTAGGTCCGAGCAGTACTTC.

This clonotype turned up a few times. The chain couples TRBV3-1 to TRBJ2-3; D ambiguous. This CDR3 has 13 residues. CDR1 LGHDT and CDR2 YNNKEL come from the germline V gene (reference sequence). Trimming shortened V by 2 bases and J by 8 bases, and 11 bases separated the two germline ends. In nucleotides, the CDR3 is TGTGCCAGCAGCCAAACCTTAGAAGGTACGCAGTATTTT. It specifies CASSQTLEGTQYF.

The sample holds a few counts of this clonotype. CDR3 in DNA: TGTGCCATCCCCGGTAGCGGGAGGGCGAACACCGGGGAGCTGTTTTTT. This sequence encodes CAIPGSGRANTGELFF. The chain joins TRBV10-3 to TRBJ2-2; 11 bases are a match to TRBD2. With 8 bases clipped from V and 0 bases from J, the junction kept 5 bases outside the gene matches. Looked up from germline, CDR1 is ENHRY and CDR2 is SYGVKD. The CDR3 runs to 16 residues.

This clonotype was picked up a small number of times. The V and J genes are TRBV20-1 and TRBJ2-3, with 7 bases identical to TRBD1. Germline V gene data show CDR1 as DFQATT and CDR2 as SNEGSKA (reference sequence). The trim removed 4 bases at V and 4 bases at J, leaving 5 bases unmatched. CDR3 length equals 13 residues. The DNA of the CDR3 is TGCAGTGCTAAGGGACAGTCCGCAGATACGCAGTATTTT. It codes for CSAKGQSADTQYF.

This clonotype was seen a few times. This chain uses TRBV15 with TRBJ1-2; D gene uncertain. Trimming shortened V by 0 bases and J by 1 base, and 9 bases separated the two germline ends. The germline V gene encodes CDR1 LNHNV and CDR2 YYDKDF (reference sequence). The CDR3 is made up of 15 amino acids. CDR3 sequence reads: CATSRDPGFNYGYTF. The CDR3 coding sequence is TGTGCCACCAGCAGAGACCCAGGCTTTAACTATGGCTACACCTTC.

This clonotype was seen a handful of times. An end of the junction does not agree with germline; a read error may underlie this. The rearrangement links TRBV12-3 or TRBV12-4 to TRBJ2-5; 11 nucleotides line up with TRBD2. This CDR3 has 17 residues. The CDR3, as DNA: TGTGCCAGCAGTATAGCGGGAGGGCCTAGGGCTCAAGAGACCCAGTACTTC. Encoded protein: CASSIAGGPRAQETQYF.

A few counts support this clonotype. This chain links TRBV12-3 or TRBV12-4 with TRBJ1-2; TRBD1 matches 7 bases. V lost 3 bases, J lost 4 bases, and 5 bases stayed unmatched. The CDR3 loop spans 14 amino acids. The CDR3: CASSFPGTAYGYTF. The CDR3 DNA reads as TGTGCCAGCAGTTTTCCCGGGACAGCCTATGGCTACACCTTC.

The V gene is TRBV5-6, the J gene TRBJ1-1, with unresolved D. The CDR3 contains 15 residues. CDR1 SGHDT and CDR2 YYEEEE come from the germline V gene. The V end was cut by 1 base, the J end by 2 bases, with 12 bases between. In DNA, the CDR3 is TGTGCCAGCAGCTTGAGTTATGAGAAAAACACTGAAGCTTTCTTT. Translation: CASSLSYEKNTEAFF.

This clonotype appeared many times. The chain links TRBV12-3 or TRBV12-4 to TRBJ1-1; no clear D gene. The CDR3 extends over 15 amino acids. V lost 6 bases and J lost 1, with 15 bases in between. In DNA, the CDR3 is TGTGCCAGCAGGGGCGGTCGGATAAGGAACACTGAAGCTTTCTTT. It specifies CASRGGRIRNTEAFF.

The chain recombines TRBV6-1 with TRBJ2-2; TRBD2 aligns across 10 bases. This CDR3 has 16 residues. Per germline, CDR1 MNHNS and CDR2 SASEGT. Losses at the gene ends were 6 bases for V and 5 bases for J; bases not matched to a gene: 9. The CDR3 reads CASSQRGGLSTGELFF. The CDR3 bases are TGTGCCAGCAGCCAGCGGGGGGGCCTATCGACCGGGGAGCTGTTTTTT.

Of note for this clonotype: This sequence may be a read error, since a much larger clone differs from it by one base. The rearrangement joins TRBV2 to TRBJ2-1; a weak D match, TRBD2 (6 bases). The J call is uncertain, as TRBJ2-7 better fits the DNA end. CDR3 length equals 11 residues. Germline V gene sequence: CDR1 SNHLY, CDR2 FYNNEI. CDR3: CASRDYQKQYF. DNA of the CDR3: TGTGCCAGCAGGGACTACCAAAAACAGTACTTC.

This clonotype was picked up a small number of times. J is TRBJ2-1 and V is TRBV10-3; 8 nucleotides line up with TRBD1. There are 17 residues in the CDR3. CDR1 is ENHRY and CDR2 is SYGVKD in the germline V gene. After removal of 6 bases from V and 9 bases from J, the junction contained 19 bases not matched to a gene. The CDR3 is CAIRPGQGTGEGLEQFF. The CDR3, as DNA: TGTGCCATCAGACCCGGACAGGGTACGGGAGAGGGGCTTGAGCAGTTCTTC.

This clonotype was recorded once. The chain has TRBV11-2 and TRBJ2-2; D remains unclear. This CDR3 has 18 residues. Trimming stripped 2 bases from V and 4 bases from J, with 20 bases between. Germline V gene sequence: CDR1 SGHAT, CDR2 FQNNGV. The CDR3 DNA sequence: TGTGCCAGCAGCTTAATCTTTCGTCCTGGTGTGTCCACCGGGGAGCTGTTTTTT. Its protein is CASSLIFRPGVSTGELFF.

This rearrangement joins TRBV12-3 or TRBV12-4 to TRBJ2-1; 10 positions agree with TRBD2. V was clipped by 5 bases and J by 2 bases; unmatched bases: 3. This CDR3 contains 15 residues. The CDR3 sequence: CASSLLAGAYNEQFF. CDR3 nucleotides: TGTGCCAGCAGTCTCCTAGCGGGAGCCTACAATGAGCAGTTCTTC.

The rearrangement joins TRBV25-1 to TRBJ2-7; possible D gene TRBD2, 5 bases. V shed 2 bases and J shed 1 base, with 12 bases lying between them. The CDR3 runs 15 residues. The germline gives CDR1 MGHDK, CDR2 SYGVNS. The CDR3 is CASSELGESSYEQYF. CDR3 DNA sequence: TGTGCCAGCAGTGAACTCGGGGAGTCGTCCTACGAGCAGTACTTC.

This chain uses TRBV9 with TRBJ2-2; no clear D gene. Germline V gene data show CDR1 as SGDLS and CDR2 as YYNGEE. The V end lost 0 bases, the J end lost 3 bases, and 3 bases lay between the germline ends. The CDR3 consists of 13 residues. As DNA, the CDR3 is TGTGCCAGCAGCGTAGAGTACACCGGGGAGCTGTTTTTT. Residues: CASSVEYTGELFF.

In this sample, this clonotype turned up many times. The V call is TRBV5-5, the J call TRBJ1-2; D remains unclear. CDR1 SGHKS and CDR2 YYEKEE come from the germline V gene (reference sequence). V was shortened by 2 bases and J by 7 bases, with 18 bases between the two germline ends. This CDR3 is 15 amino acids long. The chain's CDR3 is CASSFATLREGGYTF. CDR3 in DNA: TGTGCCAGCAGCTTCGCGACCCTCCGCGAGGGTGGCTACACCTTC.

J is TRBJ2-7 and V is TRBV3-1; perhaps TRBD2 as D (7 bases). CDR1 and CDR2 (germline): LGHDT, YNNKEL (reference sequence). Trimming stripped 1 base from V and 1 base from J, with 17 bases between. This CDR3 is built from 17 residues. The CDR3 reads CASSQGALGGASYEQYF. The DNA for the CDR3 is TGTGCCAGCAGCCAAGGGGCTCTAGGGGGGGCGTCCTACGAGCAGTACTTC.

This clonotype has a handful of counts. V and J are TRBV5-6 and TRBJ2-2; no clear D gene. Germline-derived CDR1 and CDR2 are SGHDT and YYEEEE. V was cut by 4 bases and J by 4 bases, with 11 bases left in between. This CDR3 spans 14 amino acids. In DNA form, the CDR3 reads TGTGCCAGCAGCCATCCCGTGCCCACCGGGGAGCTGTTTTTT. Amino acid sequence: CASSHPVPTGELFF.